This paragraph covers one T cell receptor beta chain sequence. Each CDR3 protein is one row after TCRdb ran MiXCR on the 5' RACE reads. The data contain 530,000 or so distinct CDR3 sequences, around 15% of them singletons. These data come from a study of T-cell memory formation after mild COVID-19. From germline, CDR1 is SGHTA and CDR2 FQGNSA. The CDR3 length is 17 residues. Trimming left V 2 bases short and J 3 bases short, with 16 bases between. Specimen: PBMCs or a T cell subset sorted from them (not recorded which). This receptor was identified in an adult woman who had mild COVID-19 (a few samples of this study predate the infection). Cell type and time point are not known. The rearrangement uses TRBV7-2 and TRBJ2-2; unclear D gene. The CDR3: CASSLNPGVLDTGELFF. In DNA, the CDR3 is TGTGCCAGCAGCTTAAACCCCGGAGTTTTAGACACCGGGGAGCTGTTTTTT.